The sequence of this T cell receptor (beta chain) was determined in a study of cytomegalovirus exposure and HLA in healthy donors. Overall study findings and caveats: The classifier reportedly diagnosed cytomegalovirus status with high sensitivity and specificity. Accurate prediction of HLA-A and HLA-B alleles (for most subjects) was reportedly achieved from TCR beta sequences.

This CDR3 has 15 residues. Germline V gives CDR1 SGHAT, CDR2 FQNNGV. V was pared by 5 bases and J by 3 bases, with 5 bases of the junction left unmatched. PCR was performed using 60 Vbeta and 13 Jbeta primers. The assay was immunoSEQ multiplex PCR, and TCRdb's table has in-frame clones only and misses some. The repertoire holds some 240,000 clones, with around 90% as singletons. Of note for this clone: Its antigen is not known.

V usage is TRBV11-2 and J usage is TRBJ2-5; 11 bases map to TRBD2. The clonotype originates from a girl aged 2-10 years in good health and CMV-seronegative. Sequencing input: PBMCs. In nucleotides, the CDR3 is TGTGCCAGCAGCAGATCGGGACTAGCGGAAGAGACCCAGTACTTC. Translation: CASSRSGLAEETQYF.